The following is a T cell receptor beta chain sequence with its context. The data are from a study of shared clonotypes between healthy human individuals. Some 90 million PBMCs were counted before genomic DNA extraction. Germline CDR1 and CDR2: LGHNA and YSLEER. This CDR3 spans 15 amino acids. V lost 0 bases, J lost 8 bases, and 4 bases stayed unmatched. Assay execution took place at the deep level. Several immunoSEQ plates held equal portions of the genomic DNA taken from each subset. Sequencing used immunoSEQ multiplex PCR; TCRdb keeps in-frame clones, though not all of them. The repertoire holds about 480,000 clones, with 70% to 80% as singletons.

The receptor's source is a woman aged 35 to 49 in good health. Some clones in this sample may be carry-over from other donors' samples. The sequencing input was PBMCs. The chain has TRBV4-3 and TRBJ1-6, with TRBD1 matching 7 bases. The CDR3 sequence: CASSQEYRGDSPLHF. The CDR3 DNA sequence: TGCGCCAGCAGCCAAGAATACAGGGGTGATTCACCCCTCCACTTT.